The 18 T cell receptor beta chains presented below share a single source sample, sequenced in a study of T cells in Graves' hyperthyroidism and ophthalmopathy. RNA transcripts provided the source from which TCR beta CDR3 regions were amplified. TCR CDR3 regions were first amplified by RT-PCR with HTBI primers. TCRdb used MiXCR to reprocess the multiplex PCR reads, holding one entry per CDR3 protein. The data hold around 620,000 distinct CDR3 sequences, with 15% to 20% observed a single time. Sequenced sample: blood. These receptors originate from a woman younger than 45 with Graves' hyperthyroidism.

The V gene is TRBV5-6, the J gene TRBJ2-1, with 10 bases that match TRBD2. This CDR3 has 16 residues. With 3 bases clipped from V and 4 bases from J, the junction kept 7 bases outside the gene matches. The germline V gene has CDR1 SGHDT and CDR2 YYEEEE. As DNA, the CDR3 is TGTGCCAGCAGCTCGCAACTAGCGGGAACTTACAATGAGCAGTTCTTC. Translated: CASSSQLAGTYNEQFF.

The rearrangement uses TRBV20-1 and TRBJ1-3; the D is unclear. Germline CDR1 DFQATT, CDR2 SNEGSKA (reference sequence). The V end lost 5 bases, the J end lost 0 bases, and 5 bases lay between the germline ends. This CDR3 comprises 12 residues. CDR3 protein: CSAEFSGNTIYF. CDR3 nucleotide sequence: TGCAGTGCTGAGTTCTCTGGAAACACCATATATTTT.

Details on this clonotype: A much larger clone differs from this one at a single base, so this may be a read error. The genes are TRBV29-1 and TRBJ2-7; D possibly uses TRBD1 or TRBD2 (5 bases each). V was pared by 4 bases and J by 2 bases, with 12 bases between. Germline assignment: CDR1 SQVTM and CDR2 ANQGSEA. The CDR3 totals 13 residues. The CDR3 loop is CSVGGSTAYEQYF. In DNA, the CDR3 is TGCAGCGTTGGGGGGTCAACGGCCTACGAGCAGTACTTC.

This clonotype was seen more than once but under ten times. The rearrangement links TRBV6-6 to TRBJ2-1; the D call may be TRBD1 or TRBD2 (6 bases each). The CDR3 length is 18 residues. Germline lookup yields CDR1 MNHNY and CDR2 SVGAGI (reference sequence). The V and J ends lost 0 bases and 1 base respectively, with 16 bases between them. The CDR3 bases are TGTGCCAGCAGTTACTCGTCCACGGGGGCTCTTTCCTACAATGAGCAGTTCTTC. Its translation: CASSYSSTGALSYNEQFF.

The V and J genes are TRBV7-2 and TRBJ1-2; 8 bases align to TRBD1. This CDR3 is built from 13 residues. J was trimmed by 5 bases and V by 4 bases; bases with no gene match: 3. The germline CDR1 and CDR2 sequences are SGHTA and FQGNSA. Here the CDR3 reads CASSSGGWYGYTF. CDR3 coding DNA: TGTGCCAGCAGCTCAGGGGGCTGGTATGGCTACACCTTC.

This clonotype was seen many times. The chain recombines TRBV11-1 with TRBJ2-3; maybe TRBD2 (6 bases). V was trimmed by 3 bases and J by 4 bases, leaving 11 bases between them. The CDR3 has 14 amino acids. The V gene's germline CDR1 is SGHAT and CDR2 FQDESV (reference sequence). Here the CDR3 DNA reads TGTGCCAGCAGCTTGACTAGTCCCCCAGATACGCAGTATTTT. Translated, it gives CASSLTSPPDTQYF.

This clonotype has a count of ten or more. This chain connects TRBV11-2 to TRBJ2-1; D remains ambiguous. Trimming removed 2 bases from V and 0 bases from J, with 5 bases in between. CDR1 and CDR2 (germline): SGHAT, FQNNGV. CDR3 size: 14 residues. This CDR3 reads CASSLSNSYNEQFF. CDR3 DNA: TGTGCCAGCAGCTTATCCAACTCCTACAATGAGCAGTTCTTC.

This clonotype was seen only a few times. This chain joins TRBV4-1 and TRBJ1-1; a weak D match, TRBD1 (5 bases). Germline V CDR1 and CDR2: MGHRA, YSYEKL. The V end was cut by 0 bases, the J end by 2 bases, with 10 bases between. This CDR3 region has 15 residues. The CDR3 DNA follows: TGCGCCAGCAGCCAAGAGCCCAGGGTCAACACTGAAGCTTTCTTT. Its protein is CASSQEPRVNTEAFF.

In this sample, this clonotype turned up once. The rearrangement uses TRBV20-1 and TRBJ2-7; TRBD1 might be the D (6 bases). V lost 0 bases, J lost 1 base, and 7 bases lay in between. The CDR3 runs 13 residues. The germline V gene encodes CDR1 DFQATT and CDR2 SNEGSKA (reference sequence). Here the CDR3 reads CSAREQGSYEQYF. The DNA for the CDR3 is TGCAGTGCTAGAGAACAGGGTTCCTACGAGCAGTACTTC.

The genes are TRBV25-1 and TRBJ2-7, with 12 positions matching TRBD1. Germline CDR1 reads MGHDK; CDR2 reads SYGVNS. The J segment lost 4 bases and the V segment lost 3 bases, leaving 4 bases of the junction unmatched. The CDR3 is 15 amino acids. This CDR3 is CASSDRDRGPYEQYF. In DNA, the CDR3 is TGTGCCAGCAGTGATAGGGACAGGGGGCCATACGAGCAGTACTTC.

This clonotype has at least ten counts. The chain is built from TRBV12-3 or TRBV12-4 and TRBJ2-1, with 10 positions matching TRBD1. V lost 3 bases and J lost 7; bases outside the gene matches: 6. The CDR3 runs to 15 residues. DNA for the CDR3: TGTGCCAGCAGTTTCCGACAGGGGGCTAGGAATGAGCAGTTCTTC. This translates into CASSFRQGARNEQFF.

This clonotype was counted at least ten times. This chain joins TRBV6-1 and TRBJ2-7, with 10 bases lining up with TRBD1. With V trimmed by 1 base and J by 3 bases, 6 bases remained unmatched. The CDR3 has 16 amino acids. The germline CDR1 and CDR2 sequences are MNHNS and SASEGT. The CDR3 spells CASSEGARTGGYEQYF. The DNA for the CDR3 is TGTGCCAGCAGTGAAGGGGCACGGACAGGGGGCTACGAGCAGTACTTC.

This clonotype was found a few times. The V and J genes are TRBV4-2 and TRBJ1-5; TRBD1 might be the D (5 bases). Trimming shortened V by 0 bases and J by 6 bases, and 9 bases separated the two germline ends. Germline V gives CDR1 LGHNA, CDR2 YNFKEQ. The CDR3 spans 14 residues. CDR3 nucleotides: TGTGCCAGCAGCCAAGATACGGGGGTTCAGCCCCAGCATTTT. It translates to CASSQDTGVQPQHF.

This clonotype showed up just a few times. This rearrangement joins TRBV4-2 to TRBJ2-3, with 10 bases fitting TRBD1. CDR3 length: 15 amino acids. From germline, CDR1 is LGHNA and CDR2 YNFKEQ. V gave up 1 base and J gave up 6 bases; unmatched junction bases: 4. The DNA of the CDR3 is TGTGCCAGCAGCCAAGTCGGACAGGGGGTCGATACGCAGTATTTT. Encoded protein: CASSQVGQGVDTQYF.

This clonotype was observed many times. V gene TRBV11-2 combines with J gene TRBJ2-7, with 8 bases identical to TRBD2. The V and J ends lost 0 bases and 3 bases, in that order; junction bases with no gene match: 7. This CDR3 has 16 residues. Germline V lookup: CDR1 SGHAT, CDR2 FQNNGV. CDR3 sequence: CASSLDTGLVVYEQYF. DNA of the CDR3: TGTGCCAGCAGCTTAGATACGGGACTAGTGGTCTACGAGCAGTACTTC.

This clonotype has only a few counts. This chain joins TRBV28 and TRBJ1-2; D is perhaps TRBD1 (6 bases). The CDR3 length is 14 residues. V shed 3 bases and J shed 1 base, with 9 bases lying between them. Germline loops: CDR1 MDHEN, CDR2 SYDVKM. The CDR3 region is CASSFYRDNYGYTF. For the CDR3, the DNA is TGTGCCAGCAGTTTCTACAGGGATAACTATGGCTACACCTTC.

This clonotype was detected once. A single base separates this from a much larger clone, so it may be a read error. J is TRBJ2-2 and V is TRBV30, with 8 bases identical to TRBD2. The germline V gene encodes CDR1 GTSNPN and CDR2 SVGIG (reference sequence). The ends lost 4 bases at V and 6 bases at J; junction bases unmatched: 10. There are 15 residues in the CDR3. The CDR3 coding sequence is TGTGCCTGGACCCATAAAGCGGGAGCCGCCGGGGAGCTGTTTTTT. This codes for CAWTHKAGAAGELFF.

This clonotype was seen a few times. This chain joins TRBV9 and TRBJ2-1, with D uncertain. The germline gives CDR1 SGDLS, CDR2 YYNGEE. This CDR3 region has 13 residues. Trimming removed 1 base from V and 9 bases from J, with 11 bases in between. The CDR3 spells CASSVRTVGEQFF. In DNA, the CDR3 is TGTGCCAGCAGCGTAAGGACGGTGGGTGAGCAGTTCTTC.